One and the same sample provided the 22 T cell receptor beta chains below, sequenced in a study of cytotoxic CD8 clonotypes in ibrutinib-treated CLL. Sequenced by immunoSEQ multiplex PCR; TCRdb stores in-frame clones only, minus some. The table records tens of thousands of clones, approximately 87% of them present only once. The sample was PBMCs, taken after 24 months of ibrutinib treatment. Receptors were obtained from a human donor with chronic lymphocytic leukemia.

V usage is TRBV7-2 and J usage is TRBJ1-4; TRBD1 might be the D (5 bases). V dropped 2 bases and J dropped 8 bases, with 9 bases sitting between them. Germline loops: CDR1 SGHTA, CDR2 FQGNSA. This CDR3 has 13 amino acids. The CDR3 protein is CASSLYGDEKLFF. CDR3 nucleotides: TGTGCCAGCAGCTTATATGGGGACGAAAAACTGTTTTTT. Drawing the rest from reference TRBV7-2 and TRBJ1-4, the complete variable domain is GAGVSQSPSNKVTEKGKDVELRCDPISGHTALYWYRQSLGQGLEFLIYFQGNSAPDKSGLPSDRFSAERTGGSVSTLTIQRTQQEDSAVYLCASSLYGDEKLFFGSGTQLSVL.

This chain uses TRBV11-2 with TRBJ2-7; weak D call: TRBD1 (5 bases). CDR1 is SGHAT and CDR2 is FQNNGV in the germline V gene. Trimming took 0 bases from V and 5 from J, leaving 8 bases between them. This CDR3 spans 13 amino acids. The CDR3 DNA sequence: TGTGCCAGCAGCTTAGACAGGGTCCACGAGCAGTACTTC. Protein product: CASSLDRVHEQYF.

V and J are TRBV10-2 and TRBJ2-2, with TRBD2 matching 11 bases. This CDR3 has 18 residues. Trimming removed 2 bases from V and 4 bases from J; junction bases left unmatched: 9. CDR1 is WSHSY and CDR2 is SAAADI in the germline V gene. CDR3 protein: CASSEGIAGGPFTGELFF. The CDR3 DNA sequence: TGCGCCAGCAGTGAGGGGATAGCGGGAGGGCCTTTCACCGGGGAGCTGTTTTTT.

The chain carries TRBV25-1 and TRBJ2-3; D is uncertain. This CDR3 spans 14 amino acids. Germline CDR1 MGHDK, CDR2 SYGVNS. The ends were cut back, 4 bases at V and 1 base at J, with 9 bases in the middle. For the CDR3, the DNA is TGTGCCAGCAGTGTGGGCCTCGGCACAGATACGCAGTATTTT. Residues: CASSVGLGTDTQYF.

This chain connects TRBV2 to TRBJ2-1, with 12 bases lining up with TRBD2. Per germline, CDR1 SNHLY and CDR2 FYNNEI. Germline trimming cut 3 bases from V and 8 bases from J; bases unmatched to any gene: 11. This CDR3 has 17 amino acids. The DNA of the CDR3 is TGTGCCAGCAGTGATCCCTTGACTAGCGGGAGACTGGATGAGCAGTTCTTC. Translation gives CASSDPLTSGRLDEQFF.

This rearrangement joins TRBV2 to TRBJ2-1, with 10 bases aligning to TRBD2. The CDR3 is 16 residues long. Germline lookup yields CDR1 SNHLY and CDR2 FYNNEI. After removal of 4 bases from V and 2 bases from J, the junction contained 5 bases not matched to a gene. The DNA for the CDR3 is TGTGCCAGCAGTGCCTCTAGCGGGGGCCCCTACAATGAGCAGTTCTTC. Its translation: CASSASSGGPYNEQFF.

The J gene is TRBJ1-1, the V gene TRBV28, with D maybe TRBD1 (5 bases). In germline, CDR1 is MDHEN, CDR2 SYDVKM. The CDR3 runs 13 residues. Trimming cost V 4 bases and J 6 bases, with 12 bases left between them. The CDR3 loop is CASSSGISSEAFF. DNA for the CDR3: TGTGCCAGCAGTTCAGGGATTAGTTCTGAAGCTTTCTTT.

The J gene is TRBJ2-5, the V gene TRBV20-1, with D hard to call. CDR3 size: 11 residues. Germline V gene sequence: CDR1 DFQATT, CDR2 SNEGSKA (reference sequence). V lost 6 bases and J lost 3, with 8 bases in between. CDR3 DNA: TGCAGTGCCGTCGGAAAAGAGACCCAGTACTTC. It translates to CSAVGKETQYF.

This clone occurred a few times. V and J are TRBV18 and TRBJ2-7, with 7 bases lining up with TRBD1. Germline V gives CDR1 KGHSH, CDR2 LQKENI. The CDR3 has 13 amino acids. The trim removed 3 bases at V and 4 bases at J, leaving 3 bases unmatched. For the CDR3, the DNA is TGTGCCAGCTCACCCCGGGACAGATACGAGCAGTACTTC. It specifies CASSPRDRYEQYF.

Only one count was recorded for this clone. The CDR3 region has the DNA TGTGCCAGCAGTGGGACAGGGATCGTCTACAATGAGCAGTTCTTC. It codes for CASSGTGIVYNEQFF. J is TRBJ2-1 and V is TRBV5-4; 9 positions match TRBD1. Germline V gene data show CDR1 as SGHNT and CDR2 as YYREEE (reference sequence). CDR3 size: 15 residues. With V trimmed by 5 bases and J by 3 bases, 6 bases remained unmatched.

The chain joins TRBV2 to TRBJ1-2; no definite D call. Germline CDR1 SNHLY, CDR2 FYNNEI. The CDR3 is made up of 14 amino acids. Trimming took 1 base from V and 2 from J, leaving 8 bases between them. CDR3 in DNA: TGTGCCAGCAGTGAAGGCCCGGGGAACTATGGCTACACCTTC. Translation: CASSEGPGNYGYTF.

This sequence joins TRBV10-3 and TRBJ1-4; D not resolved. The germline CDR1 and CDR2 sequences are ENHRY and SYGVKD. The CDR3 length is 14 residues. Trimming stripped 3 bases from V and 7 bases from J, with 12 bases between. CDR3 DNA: TGTGCCATCAGTGAAGGAGGGCGCGGTGAAAAACTGTTTTTT. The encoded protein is CAISEGGRGEKLFF.

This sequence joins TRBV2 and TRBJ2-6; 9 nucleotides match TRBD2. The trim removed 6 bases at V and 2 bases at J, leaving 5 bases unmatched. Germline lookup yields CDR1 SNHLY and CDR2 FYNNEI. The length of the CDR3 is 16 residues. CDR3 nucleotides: TGTGCCAGCAGCGTTAGCGGGAGTGCTGGGGCCAACGTCCTGACTTTC. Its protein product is CASSVSGSAGANVLTF.

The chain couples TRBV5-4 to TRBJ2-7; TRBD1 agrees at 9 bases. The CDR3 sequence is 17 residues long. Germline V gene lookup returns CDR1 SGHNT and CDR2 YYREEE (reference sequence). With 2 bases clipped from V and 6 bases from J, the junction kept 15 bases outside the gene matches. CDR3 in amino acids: CASSLPTPGTGLSEQYF. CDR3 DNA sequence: TGTGCCAGCAGCTTACCGACTCCAGGGACAGGGCTTTCCGAGCAGTACTTC.

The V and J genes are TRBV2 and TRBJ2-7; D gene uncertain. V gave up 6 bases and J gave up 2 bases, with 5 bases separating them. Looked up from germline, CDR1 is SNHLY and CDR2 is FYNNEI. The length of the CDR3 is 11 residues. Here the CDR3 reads CASRITYEQYF. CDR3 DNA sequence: TGTGCCAGCAGGATCACCTACGAGCAGTACTTC.

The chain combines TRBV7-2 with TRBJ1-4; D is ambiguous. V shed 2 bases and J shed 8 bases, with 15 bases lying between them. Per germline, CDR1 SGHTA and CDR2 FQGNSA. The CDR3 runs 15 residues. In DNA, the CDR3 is TGTGCCAGCAGCTTAATGGGCCGCGCGGAGGAAAAACTGTTTTTT. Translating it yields CASSLMGRAEEKLFF.

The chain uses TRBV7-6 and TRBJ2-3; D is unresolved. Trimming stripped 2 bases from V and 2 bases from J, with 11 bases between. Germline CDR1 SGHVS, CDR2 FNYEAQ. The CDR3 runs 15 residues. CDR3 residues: CASSLYGRLTDTQYF. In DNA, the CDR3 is TGTGCCAGCAGCTTATACGGCAGACTCACAGATACGCAGTATTTT.

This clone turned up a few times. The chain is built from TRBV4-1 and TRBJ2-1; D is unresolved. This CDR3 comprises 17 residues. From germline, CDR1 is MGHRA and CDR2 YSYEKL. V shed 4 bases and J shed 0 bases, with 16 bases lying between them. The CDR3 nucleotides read TGCGCCAGCAGCCGCCTACCAGTCTCTAGCTCCTACAATGAGCAGTTCTTC. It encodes CASSRLPVSSSYNEQFF.

The CDR3 DNA reads as TGTGCCAGCAGCCCTTCGACGGGAGTCACAGATACGCAGTATTTT. It encodes CASSPSTGVTDTQYF. The chain recombines TRBV9 with TRBJ2-3; weak D call: TRBD2 (6 bases). V shed 4 bases and J shed 2 bases, with 14 bases lying between them. This CDR3 has 15 residues. Germline V gene sequence: CDR1 SGDLS, CDR2 YYNGEE.

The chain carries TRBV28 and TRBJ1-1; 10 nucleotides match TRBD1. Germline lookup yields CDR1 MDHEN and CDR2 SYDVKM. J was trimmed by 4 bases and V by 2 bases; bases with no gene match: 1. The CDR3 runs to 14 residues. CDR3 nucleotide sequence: TGTGCCAGCAGTTTAGGACAGGGGGGCACTGAAGCTTTCTTT. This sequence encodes CASSLGQGGTEAFF.

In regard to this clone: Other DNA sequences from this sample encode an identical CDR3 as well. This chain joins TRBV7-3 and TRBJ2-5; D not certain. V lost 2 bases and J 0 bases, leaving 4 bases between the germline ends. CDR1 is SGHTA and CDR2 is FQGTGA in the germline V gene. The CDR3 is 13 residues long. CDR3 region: CASSLDNQETQYF. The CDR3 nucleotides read TGTGCCAGCAGCTTAGATAACCAAGAGACCCAGTACTTC.

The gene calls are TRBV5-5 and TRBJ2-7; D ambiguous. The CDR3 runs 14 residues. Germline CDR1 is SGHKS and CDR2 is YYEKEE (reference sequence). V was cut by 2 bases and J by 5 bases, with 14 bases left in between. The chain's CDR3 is CASSFIRTAHEQYF. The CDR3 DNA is TGTGCCAGCAGCTTTATTAGAACGGCTCACGAGCAGTACTTC. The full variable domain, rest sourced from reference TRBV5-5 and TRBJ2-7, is DAGVTQSPTHLIKTRGQQVTLRCSPISGHKSVSWYQQVLGQGPQFIFQYYEKEERGRGNFPDRFSARQFPNYSSELNVNALLLGDSALYLCASSFIRTAHEQYFGPGTRLTVT.